This TCR beta chain was captured by sequencing in a study of T cell responses to AZD1222 COVID-19 vaccine. Study outcomes and limitations: Clonal diversity was possibly underestimated, and white British individuals and females predominated among donors. Repertoire sampling occurred only after the peak T cell response. Of spike-specific TCRs, nearly half reportedly target regions left unmutated in variants.

Clones were read by immunoSEQ multiplex PCR, and TCRdb kept only the in-frame ones, dropping some. The sample gives more than 70,000 clones, 70% to 90% of which show up once; around 1.3% is in the top ten. The CDR3 loop spans 14 amino acids. The germline gives CDR1 MRHNA, CDR2 SNTAGT. V gave up 3 bases and J gave up 7 bases, with 15 bases separating them. Recipients boosted at about 4 weeks or about 12 weeks are pooled. About this clone: Its antigen is undetermined.

Sequencing used peripheral blood, obtained 28 days after the second AZD1222 dose. The sequence came from an adult who received the AZD1222 COVID-19 vaccine. The genes are TRBV6-4 and TRBJ1-2; the D gene is possibly TRBD1 (6 bases). The DNA of the CDR3 is TGTGCCAGCAGTGAGGCGGGGCAGGGGTTTGGCTACACCTTC. Translation gives CASSEAGQGFGYTF.